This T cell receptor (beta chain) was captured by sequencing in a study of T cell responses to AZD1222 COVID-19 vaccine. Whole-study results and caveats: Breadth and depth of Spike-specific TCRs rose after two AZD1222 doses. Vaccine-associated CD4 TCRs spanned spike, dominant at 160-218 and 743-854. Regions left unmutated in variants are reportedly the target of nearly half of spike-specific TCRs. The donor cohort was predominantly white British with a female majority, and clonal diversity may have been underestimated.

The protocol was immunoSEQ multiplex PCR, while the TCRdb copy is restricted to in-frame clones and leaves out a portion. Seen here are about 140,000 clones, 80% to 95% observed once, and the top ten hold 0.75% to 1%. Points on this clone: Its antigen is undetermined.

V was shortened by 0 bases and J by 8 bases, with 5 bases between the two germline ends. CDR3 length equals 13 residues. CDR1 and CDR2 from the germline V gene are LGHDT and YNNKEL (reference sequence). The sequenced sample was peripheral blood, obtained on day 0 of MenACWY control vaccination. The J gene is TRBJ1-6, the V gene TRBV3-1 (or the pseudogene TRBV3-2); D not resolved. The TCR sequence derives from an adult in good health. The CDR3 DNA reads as TGTGCCAGCAGCCAAGACCGGTATTCACCCCTCCACTTT. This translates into CASSQDRYSPLHF.